This is a list of T cell receptor beta chains from one sample in a study of identical twins. TCRdb recomputed calls from the 5' RACE reads with MiXCR, one row per CDR3 protein. The sample includes around 960,000 distinct CDR3 sequences, 10% to 15% seen only once; the top ten take about 1.6%. The sample also formed part of further work on yellow fever vaccine responses in identical twins.

The sample consisted of PBMCs. The source of these receptors is a woman in her late teens or twenties in good health. The CDR3 runs from the conserved cysteine through the conserved F or W. The D gene is left open where the match is weak. The size field is filled for only some rows; it gives once, few, many or a size class.

.,TRBV4-1,many,TRBJ1-2,CASSLDGVNYGYTF,TGCGCCAGCAGCCTTGACGGAGTTAACTATGGCTACACCTTC
.,TRBV18,.,TRBJ1-1,CASSPMWNTEAFF,TGTGCCAGCTCACCCATGTGGAACACTGAAGCTTTCTTT
TRBD2,TRBV12-3/TRBV12-4,.,TRBJ2-7,CASRASGRRNEQYF,TGTGCCAGCAGGGCTAGCGGGAGGCGTAACGAGCAGTACTTC
TRBD2,TRBV20-1,.,TRBJ2-3,CSAPNYYTSGGSDTQYF,TGCAGTGCTCCGAACTATTATACTAGCGGGGGGTCAGATACGCAGTATTTT
.,TRBV25-1,many,TRBJ2-1,CASSEWRGSYNEQFF,TGTGCCAGCAGTGAATGGCGGGGCTCCTACAATGAGCAGTTCTTC
.,TRBV2,.,TRBJ2-1,CASVPGGQHNEQFF,TGTGCCAGCGTCCCAGGCGGACAGCACAATGAGCAGTTCTTC
TRBD1,TRBV10-3,.,TRBJ2-5,CAITRDREETQYF,TGTGCCATCACCCGGGACAGGGAAGAGACCCAGTACTTC
TRBD2,TRBV12-3/TRBV12-4,.,TRBJ2-7,CATRAGTSGSYEQYF,TGTGCCACCAGGGCCGGGACTAGCGGGTCCTACGAGCAGTACTTC
TRBD2,TRBV3-1,few,TRBJ2-3,CASSKREGRVDTQYF,TGTGCCAGCAGCAAGCGGGAGGGCCGGGTAGATACGCAGTATTTT
.,TRBV3-1,.,TRBJ2-5,CASRDSGQETQYF,TGTGCCAGCAGAGACAGTGGGCAAGAGACCCAGTACTTC
TRBD1,TRBV7-9,.,TRBJ1-4,CASSYSGQANEKLFF,TGTGCCAGCAGCTACTCGGGACAGGCAAATGAAAAACTGTTTTTT
.,TRBV5-1,few,TRBJ2-3,CASIGAPRDTQYF,TGCGCCAGCATCGGGGCCCCCCGAGATACGCAGTATTTT
TRBD2,TRBV20-1,few,TRBJ2-1,CSAGSGSHNEQFF,TGCAGTGCTGGAAGCGGGAGCCACAATGAGCAGTTCTTC
.,TRBV27,few,TRBJ2-1,CASSLSTFYNEQFF,TGTGCCAGCAGTTTAAGCACTTTCTACAATGAGCAGTTCTTC
.,TRBV5-6,.,TRBJ2-5,CASSLQVPGATQYF,TGTGCCAGCAGCCTACAGGTCCCTGGGGCGACCCAGTACTTC
.,TRBV28,many,TRBJ2-3,CASSLSDTSTDTQYF,TGTGCCAGCAGTTTAAGTGATACTAGCACAGATACGCAGTATTTT
TRBD2,TRBV10-3,many,TRBJ2-2,CAISTTSGVNTGELFF,TGTGCCATCAGTACGACTAGCGGGGTCAACACCGGGGAGCTGTTTTTT
TRBD2,TRBV5-1,few,TRBJ2-1,CASSLGVLAGTLNEQFF,TGCGCCAGCAGCTTGGGGGTTCTAGCGGGAACCCTGAATGAGCAGTTCTTC
TRBD2,TRBV6-1,.,TRBJ2-7,CASSKSAGGEYEQYF,TGTGCCAGCAGTAAATCGGCGGGAGGGGAGTACGAGCAGTACTTC
.,TRBV6-5,few,TRBJ1-2,CASSYGGSWNGYTF,TGTGCCAGCAGTTACGGGGGATCTTGGAATGGCTACACCTTC
TRBD1,TRBV6-1,.,TRBJ1-2,CASSEAYRGLGGYTF,TGTGCCAGCAGTGAAGCTTACAGGGGGCTTGGCGGCTACACCTTC
TRBD1,TRBV12-3/TRBV12-4,many,TRBJ1-1,CASRRQGLGEAFF,TGTGCCAGCAGACGACAGGGGCTAGGTGAAGCTTTCTTT
TRBD2,TRBV11-3,few,TRBJ2-1,CASSHRGGGGDEQFF,TGTGCCAGCAGCCACCGGGGCGGGGGTGGGGATGAGCAGTTCTTC
.,TRBV12-3/TRBV12-4,.,TRBJ1-6,CASSPDGAPNSPLHF,TGTGCCAGCAGTCCGGACGGGGCCCCTAATTCACCCCTCCACTTT
.,TRBV20-1,.,TRBJ1-1,CRHASGTEAFF,TGCAGGCACGCTTCGGGGACTGAAGCTTTCTTT
TRBD1,TRBV25-1,.,TRBJ2-7,CASSETGGAGEQYF,TGTGCCAGCAGCGAGACAGGGGGCGCGGGGGAGCAGTACTTC